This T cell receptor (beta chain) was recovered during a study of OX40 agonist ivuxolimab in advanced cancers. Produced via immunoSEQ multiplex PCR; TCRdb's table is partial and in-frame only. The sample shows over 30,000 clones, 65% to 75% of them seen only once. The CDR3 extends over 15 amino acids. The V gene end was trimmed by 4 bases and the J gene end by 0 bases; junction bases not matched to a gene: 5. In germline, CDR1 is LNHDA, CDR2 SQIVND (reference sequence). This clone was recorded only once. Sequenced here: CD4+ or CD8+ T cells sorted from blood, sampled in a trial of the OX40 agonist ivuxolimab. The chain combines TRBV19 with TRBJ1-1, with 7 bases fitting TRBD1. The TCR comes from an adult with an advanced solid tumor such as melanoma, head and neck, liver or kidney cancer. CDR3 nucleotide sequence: TGTGCCAGTAGTACGGACAGGTTCATGAACACTGAAGCTTTCTTT. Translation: CASSTDRFMNTEAFF.